This entry lists 16 T cell receptor beta chains sequenced from one sample in a study of metastatic and nonmetastatic thyroid tumors. Each patient went into thyroid surgery without having received any treatment. TCRdb reprocessed the PCR reads via MiXCR. Found here are 7,500 to 9,000 clones, more than 20% of them singletons; the top ten hold roughly 28%. Sequenced input: tumor tissue. These receptor sequences come from a female donor with papillary thyroid cancer or a benign thyroid nodule (not recorded which). Some clones in this sample may be carry-over from other donors' samples.

This clone was seen at least ten times. The chain is built from TRBV20-1 and TRBJ2-7; possibly TRBD2 for D (5 bases). The CDR3 contains 16 residues. The germline V gene encodes CDR1 DFQATT and CDR2 SNEGSKA (reference sequence). V was pared by 0 bases and J by 6 bases, with 21 bases between. The CDR3 DNA is TGCAGTGCTAGAGATCGTGGGAGTTTGGTTCGGGTCGAGCAGTACTTC. Amino acids: CSARDRGSLVRVEQYF.

This clone occurred many times. Possible read error: a much larger clone is one base away. DNA of the CDR3: TGTGCCGGCAGCTCAAGGACAGCAGCTAACTATGGCTACACCTTC. Translating it yields CAGSSRTAANYGYTF. This chain links TRBV7-3 with TRBJ1-2, with TRBD1 as a possible D gene (6 bases). The CDR3 consists of 15 residues. CDR1 is SGHTA, CDR2 FQGTGA, per germline.

This clone has only a few counts. This chain connects TRBV6-1 to TRBJ1-4; D not resolved. The CDR3 extends over 17 amino acids. Looked up from germline, CDR1 is MNHNS and CDR2 is SASEGT. Trimming left V 5 bases short and J 3 bases short, with 19 bases between. CDR3 bases: TGTGCCAGCAGTTCCGATGGGAGGATAAAGTCTAATGAAAAACTGTTTTTT. This encodes CASSSDGRIKSNEKLFF.

For this clone: No conserved phenylalanine or tryptophan is present at the end of the CDR3, so a read error is the likely explanation. The chain links TRBV10-3 to TRBJ1-2, with a possible D match to TRBD1 (5 bases). This CDR3 spans 17 amino acids. In germline, CDR1 is ENHRY, CDR2 SYGVKD. The CDR3 protein is CAISESIQGSTNYVYTS. The CDR3, as DNA: TGTGCCATCAGTGAGTCGATTCAGGGCAGTACGAACTATGTCTACACCTCC.

This rearrangement joins TRBV20-1 to TRBJ1-5, with 10 positions matching TRBD1. V shed 3 bases, J shed 3 bases, and the junction held 11 bases outside the gene matches. Germline CDR1 reads DFQATT; CDR2 reads SNEGSKA (reference sequence). This CDR3 comprises 17 residues. The CDR3 loop is CSASSSSGQGYNQPQHF. Written as DNA, the CDR3 is TGCAGTGCTAGTAGTAGCTCGGGACAGGGGTACAATCAGCCCCAGCATTTT.

This clone has at least ten counts. The chain is built from TRBV6-2 or TRBV6-3 and TRBJ1-4; no definite D call. CDR1 and CDR2 (germline): MNHEY, SVGEGT. Trimming shortened V by 2 bases and J by 8 bases, and 15 bases separated the two germline ends. The CDR3 length is 15 residues. CDR3 in amino acids: CASSYAAEAGEKLFF. CDR3 sequence (DNA): TGTGCCAGCAGTTACGCCGCCGAGGCGGGAGAAAAACTGTTTTTT.

This clone has a count of ten or more. The rearrangement joins TRBV28 to TRBJ1-3; no definite D call. CDR3 length: 17 residues. CDR1 is MDHEN and CDR2 is SYDVKM in the germline V gene. The germline V and J ends were trimmed by 2 bases and 0 bases, with 14 bases remaining between them. The CDR3 spells CASSLGPDWASGNTIYF. The DNA for the CDR3 is TGTGCCAGCAGTTTAGGCCCGGACTGGGCCTCTGGAAACACCATATATTTT.

This chain joins TRBV5-1 and TRBJ2-1, with D perhaps matching TRBD2 (7 bases). V was pared by 2 bases and J by 2 bases, with 14 bases between. In germline, CDR1 is SGHRS, CDR2 YFSETQ. The CDR3 spans 16 residues. DNA of the CDR3: TGCGCCAGCAGCTTACAGGGAGCGGGGACCTACAATGAGCAGTTCTTC. This translates into CASSLQGAGTYNEQFF.

This clone was observed a few times. The genes are TRBV27 and TRBJ2-5; no reliable D call. Trimming left V 3 bases short and J 5 bases short, with 25 bases between. CDR1 MNHEY and CDR2 SMNVEV come from the germline V gene (reference sequence). CDR3 length: 18 amino acids. Here the CDR3 DNA reads TGTGCCAGCAGTTTTCGTGCAATGGGCCCGACCAGAACGGAGACCCAGTACTTC. This sequence encodes CASSFRAMGPTRTETQYF.

This clone came up many times. This could be a read error, since a much larger clone is one nucleotide away. This same CDR3 is encoded by further DNA sequences in the sample. The J gene is TRBJ2-1, the V gene TRBV14, with 7 bases lining up with TRBD2. Germline-derived CDR1 and CDR2 are SGHDN and FVKESK. The CDR3 is 16 amino acids. Trimming at V came to 1 base and at J to 5 bases, leaving 8 bases not matched to a gene. CDR3 residues: CASSQGYGSGNNEQFF. In DNA form, the CDR3 reads TGTGCCAGCAGCCAAGGATATGGCAGCGGGAACAATGAGCAGTTCTTC. The full variable domain, in which reference TRBV14 and TRBJ2-1 provide the parts outside the CDR3, is EAGVTQFPSHSVIEKGQTVTLRCDPISGHDNLYWYRRVMGKEIKFLLHFVKESKQDESGMPNNRFLAERTGGTYSTLKVQPAELEDSGVYFCASSQGYGSGNNEQFFGPGTRLTVL.

This clone was observed at least ten times. The chain carries TRBV10-3 and TRBJ2-4; D not resolved. Germline CDR1 is ENHRY and CDR2 is SYGVKD. The CDR3 contains 17 residues. Trimming shortened V by 0 bases and J by 4 bases, and 16 bases separated the two germline ends. CDR3 sequence reads: CAISESSISKIKNIQYF. The CDR3 DNA is TGTGCCATCAGTGAGTCGTCGATTTCGAAGATTAAAAACATTCAGTACTTC.

The V and J genes are TRBV4-1 and TRBJ1-2, with 7 bases aligning to TRBD1. After removal of 3 bases from V and 8 bases from J, the junction contained 9 bases not matched to a gene. The CDR3 has 14 amino acids. The germline V gene has CDR1 MGHRA and CDR2 YSYEKL. The CDR3, as DNA: TGCGCCAGCAGCCATCCCGACAGGGAGGGAGGCTACACCTTC. Translating it yields CASSHPDREGGYTF.

This chain joins TRBV9 and TRBJ2-1; 13 nucleotides line up with TRBD2. The germline V gene encodes CDR1 SGDLS and CDR2 YYNGEE. The CDR3 totals 15 residues. Unmatched junction bases numbered 6, after V lost 4 bases and J lost 8 bases. The CDR3 nucleotides read TGTGCCAGCAGCCCAGGGACTAGCGGGAAGGATGAGCAGTTCTTC. Translating it yields CASSPGTSGKDEQFF.

This clone was counted many times. V gene TRBV15 combines with J gene TRBJ1-4; D not certain. V lost 0 bases and J 0 bases, leaving 5 bases between the germline ends. Germline lookup yields CDR1 LNHNV and CDR2 YYDKDF (reference sequence). This CDR3 comprises 15 residues. The CDR3 protein is CATSRDLTTNEKLFF. The CDR3 coding sequence is TGTGCCACCAGCAGAGATCTAACAACTAATGAAAAACTGTTTTTT.

The CDR3: CASSLVQGDGETQYF. CDR3 coding DNA: TGCGCCAGCAGCTTGGTCCAGGGGGATGGAGAGACCCAGTACTTC. The J gene is TRBJ2-5, the V gene TRBV5-1; 7 nucleotides line up with TRBD1. The CDR3 contains 15 residues. Trimming removed 0 bases from V and 4 bases from J; junction bases left unmatched: 6. CDR1 is SGHRS, CDR2 YFSETQ, per germline.

This clone came up many times. This chain links TRBV7-3 with TRBJ2-1, with 8 bases that match TRBD2. With V trimmed by 5 bases and J by 4 bases, 4 bases remained unmatched. The CDR3 length is 14 residues. Germline CDR1 is SGHTA and CDR2 is FQGTGA. CDR3: CASSPGGGYNEQFF. CDR3 in DNA: TGTGCCAGCAGCCCCGGGGGGGGTTACAATGAGCAGTTCTTC.